This T cell receptor (beta chain) was captured in a study of blood T cell repertoires in COVID-19. This table comes from immunoSEQ multiplex PCR, and its TCRdb copy is limited to in-frame clones, with some not included. The sample holds about 220,000 clones, 65% to 85% seen once. Germline lookup yields CDR1 MNHEY and CDR2 SVGEGT. The CDR3 has 15 residues. J lost 5 bases, V lost 4 bases, and 8 bases had no gene match. The chain carries TRBV6-2 or TRBV6-3 and TRBJ2-5; 9 bases line up with TRBD1. The sequence was collected from a human donor in a cohort sampled during active COVID-19. Sequencing used peripheral blood. CDR3 in DNA: TGTGCCAGCAGTTGGGGACAGGGAATGACGGAGACCCAGTACTTC. Protein product: CASSWGQGMTETQYF.